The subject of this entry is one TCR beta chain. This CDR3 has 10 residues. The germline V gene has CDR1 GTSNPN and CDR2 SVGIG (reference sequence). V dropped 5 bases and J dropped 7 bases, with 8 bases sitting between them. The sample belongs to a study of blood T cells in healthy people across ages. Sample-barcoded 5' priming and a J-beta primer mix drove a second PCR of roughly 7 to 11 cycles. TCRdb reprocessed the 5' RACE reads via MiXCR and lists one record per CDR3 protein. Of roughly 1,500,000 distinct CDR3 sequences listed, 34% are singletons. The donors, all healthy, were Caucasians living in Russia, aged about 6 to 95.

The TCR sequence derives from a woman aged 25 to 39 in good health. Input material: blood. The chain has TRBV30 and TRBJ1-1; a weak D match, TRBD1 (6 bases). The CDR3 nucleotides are TGTGCCTGGGGGACACTTGAAGCTTTCTTT. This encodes CAWGTLEAFF.